What follows describes a single T cell receptor (beta chain). This record comes from a study of blood T cell repertoires in COVID-19. Overall study: Acute-phase and convalescent COVID-19 samples originated in the United States, Italy and Spain. T cells, B-cell-depleted T cells, or PBMCs provided the cDNA or gDNA that served as material.

As handled by the study authors: For nucleated cells, counts were estimated from reference gene primer amplification. Clones were sequenced by immunoSEQ multiplex PCR, and TCRdb holds only the in-frame ones, with some missing. V and J calls and clone size follow that table, whereas D and trimming were derived from the DNA. The table lists around 320,000 clones, approximately 90% of them singletons. Per germline, CDR1 SQVTM and CDR2 ANQGSEA. The CDR3 sequence is 11 residues long. With 4 bases removed from V and 2 bases from J, the gap between germline ends came to 5 bases. The origin of this receptor is a woman aged 25 to 39 who had recovered from COVID-19. The source material was peripheral blood. The chain joins TRBV29-1 to TRBJ1-2; D not certain. CDR3 sequence reads: CSVVVNYGYTF. The CDR3 coding sequence is TGCAGCGTTGTCGTAAACTATGGCTACACCTTC.